The clone carrying this T cell receptor (beta chain) has more than one count but fewer than ten. What it binds is unknown. The data were produced by immunoSEQ multiplex PCR, yet TCRdb's version contains in-frame clones alone and is incomplete. The top ten hold roughly 1.4% of the sample, which has more than 95,000 clones, roughly 90% seen once. This sample stems from a study of T cell responses to AZD1222 COVID-19 vaccine. Overall study findings and caveats: None of the repertoires were sampled until the peak T cell response had passed. Spike-specific TCR breadth and depth grew following two AZD1222 doses. The number of AZD1222 recipients seropositive at baseline was only six. A mostly white British donor set with more females was recruited, and clonal diversity was possibly underestimated.

This CDR3 has 16 amino acids. In germline, CDR1 is SNHLY, CDR2 FYNNEI. Deletions cut 4 bases from V and 0 bases from J, with 12 bases between. The material sequenced was peripheral blood, taken on day 0 of AZD1222 vaccination. This receptor was identified in an adult in good health. The rearrangement joins TRBV2 to TRBJ1-4; maybe TRBD1 (5 bases). The CDR3 DNA is TGTGCCAGCAGTGCTCAGGGTAGCGCAACTAATGAAAAACTGTTTTTT. The encoded protein is CASSAQGSATNEKLFF. Full variable domain (missing parts from reference TRBV2 and TRBJ1-4): EPEVTQTPSHQVTQMGQEVILRCVPISNHLYFYWYRQILGQKVEFLVSFYNNEISEKSEIFDDQFSVERPDGSNFTLKIRSTKLEDSAMYFCASSAQGSATNEKLFFGSGTQLSVL.